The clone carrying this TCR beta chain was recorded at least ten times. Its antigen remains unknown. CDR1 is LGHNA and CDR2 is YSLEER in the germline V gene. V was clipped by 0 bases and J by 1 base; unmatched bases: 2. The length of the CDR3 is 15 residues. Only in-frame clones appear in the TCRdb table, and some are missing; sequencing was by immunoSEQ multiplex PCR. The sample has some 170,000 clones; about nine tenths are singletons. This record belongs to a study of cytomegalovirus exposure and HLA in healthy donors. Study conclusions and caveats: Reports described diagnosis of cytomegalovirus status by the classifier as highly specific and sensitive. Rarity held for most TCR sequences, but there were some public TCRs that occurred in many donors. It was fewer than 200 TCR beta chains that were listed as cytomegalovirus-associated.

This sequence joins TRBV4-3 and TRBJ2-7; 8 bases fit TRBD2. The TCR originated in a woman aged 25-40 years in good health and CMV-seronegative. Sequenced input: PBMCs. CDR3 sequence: CASSQDSSGSYEQYF. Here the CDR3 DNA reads TGCGCCAGCAGCCAAGATTCTAGCGGGTCCTACGAGCAGTACTTC.